This paragraph reports one T cell receptor beta chain. What antigen it recognizes has not been identified. Base qualities are not recorded, but no much larger clone differs from it by a single base. The trim is 6 bases for V and 2 bases for J, with a gap of 9 bases between the germline ends. The germline V gene (reference sequence) specifies MNHEY as CDR1 and SMNVEV as CDR2. The cysteine opens and the phenylalanine closes a CDR3 of 13 amino acids. Only the CDR3 portion is preserved as DNA: 39 bases, with reading frame beginning at the first base. Hyperthyroidism patients were aged 18 to 65 years and newly diagnosed, with disease duration of less than 2 months. Any patient with an uncontrolled infection, another autoimmune disease, pregnancy or lactation was excluded. Diagnoses were based on clinical symptoms, serum thyroxine and TRAb, thyroid ultrasound and orbital computed tomography. Blood from progressor patients was drawn when they were first diagnosed with hyperthyroidism, before any ophthalmopathy symptoms appeared. PBMCs were isolated from 7.5 to 10 ml of fresh peripheral blood by Ficoll-Paque density gradient centrifugation. Progressor patients were first diagnosed with Graves' hyperthyroidism and then developed ophthalmopathy during follow-up. Trizol reagent was used to extract total RNA, and RNA quality was then checked on an Agilent 2100 Bioanalyzer.

This sample was included in a study of T cells in Graves' hyperthyroidism and ophthalmopathy (dated by TCRdb to about 2019). About the study as a whole: Peripheral blood samples were taken at the time of initial diagnosis, prior to any treatment. Once sampling was done, hyperthyroidism patients were given methimazole at a starting dose of 30 mg daily, whereas ophthalmopathy patients were given high-dose intravenous methylprednisolone. The approximately 98 discovery patients were randomly divided into training and test sets at a 7:3 ratio. An independent validation cohort of around 19 hyperthyroidism patients and 17 patients who later progressed to ophthalmopathy tested prospective prediction of ophthalmopathy. According to the paper, TCR Vbeta CDR3 sequencing was carried out on 120 to 150 peripheral blood samples, which came from under 50 ophthalmopathy, approximately 78 hyperthyroidism and around 17 progressor patients. To identify distinguishing TCR V-J signatures, a discovery cohort of 100 patients was used, comprising some 43 with Graves' ophthalmopathy and around 57 with stable Graves' hyperthyroidism. In more than five Graves' hyperthyroidism patients, the study also compared T-cell repertoires from thyroid tissue with T-cell repertoires from blood.

The TCR beta CDR3 regions were amplified from the RNA transcripts. A first-round RT-PCR of the TCR CDR3 used the HTBI primer set with the Qiagen OneStep RT-PCR kit. The libraries were constructed in a second round of multiplex PCR and then size-selected and purified. Paired-end sequencing of the libraries was performed with 100 bp reads on an Illumina HiSeq2000. Processing in the source paper ran as follows. SOAPnuke was used to process the raw data, with reads discarded if the reads contained adapters or uncalled bases, had a mean Phred below 15, or lacked an exact constant-primer or identifier match. High-quality paired reads were merged with COPE v1.2.5, and unique nucleotide sequences were defined as clonotypes. MiTCR v1.1 was used to align the clonotypes against IMGT TRBV, TRBD and TRBJ reference segments. Only V-J combinations with frequency above 0.0001, covering 99% to 99.2% of repertoires, were analysed. The TCS score was defined as F50 (clonal expansion) divided by E x V (chaos), with BLOSUM62-based TCRdist calculated between CDR3 peptides within each V-J. Welch's t-statistics and random forest reduced fewer than 550 V-J features to 10 to 15, which were used in a naive Bayes classifier (R e1071). TCRdb took the public reads, trimmed them with fastp at Q25, ran MiXCR for clone calling and kept in-frame beta chains. Records with the same CDR3 protein are collapsed into one entry carrying the most frequent genes and DNA. The V and J calls here are based on TCRdb, not the publication. This sample lists around 380,000 distinct CDR3 sequences; approximately 13% were detected once. The ten most abundant clones make up less than 25% of the sample.

What the research found in general, with its limitations: In validation, the model predicted progression to ophthalmopathy with 55% to 71% sensitivity and approximately 72% specificity, a median of about six months before onset. Blood samples also contained most of the expanded thyroid clonotypes (frequency above 0.001), which suggests that blood repertoires may reflect thyroid immune responses. Sample size was not statistically predetermined, and investigators were not blinded to group allocation. Ophthalmopathy was separated from stable hyperthyroidism by a 13 V-J signature model, with around 88% sensitivity and about 81% specificity obtained in cross-validation and 80%/75% obtained in testing.

The origin of this receptor is a man aged 30 to 39 with Graves' hyperthyroidism that later progressed to Graves' ophthalmopathy. Sequences were obtained from blood. The chain employs TRBV27 and TRBJ2-3, with no confidently assigned D gene. The bases read TGTGCCAGCAGCAGATTACCCACAGATACGCAGTATTTT. This is translated as CASSRLPTDTQYF.